Below are 28 T cell receptor beta chains sequenced from a single sample in a study of blood T cells in healthy people across ages (dated by TCRdb to the mid-2010s). The protocol used for the library was 5' RACE. Sequencing instrument: Illumina HiSeq 2500. A second about 7 to 12 cycle PCR used a sample-barcoded 5' primer and a J-beta primer mix. The public reads were run again by TCRdb, first through fastp at Q25 and then through MiXCR, and only productive beta chains were kept. Entries that share a CDR3 protein sequence are merged under the most common genes and DNA. The sample data list 850,000 to 1,000,000 distinct CDR3 sequences, and just over 50% of these were observed just once. Of the sample, about 22% is held by the ten largest clones. The sequencing input was blood. These receptors were collected from a woman aged 55-75 years in good health.

The V call is TRBV12-3 or TRBV12-4, the J call TRBJ2-7; 11 bases line up with TRBD2. V lost 6 bases to trimming and J lost 0 bases; unmatched junction nucleotides: 4. This CDR3 has 15 amino acids. Written as DNA, the CDR3 is TGTGCCAGCAGCACGCTAGCGGGGGGCTCCTACGAGCAGTACTTC. Its translation is CASSTLAGGSYEQYF.

This clonotype was observed once. V and J are TRBV5-8 and TRBJ2-4; 7 nucleotides align to TRBD1. The J call may be mistaken, given a closer DNA end match to TRBJ2-5. Germline CDR1 and CDR2: SGHTS and YDEGEE. CDR3 length: 15 residues. The CDR3 DNA sequence: TGTGCCAGCAGCTTGGTACAGGGGTCTCGAGAGACCCAGTACTTC. It encodes CASSLVQGSRETQYF.

The chain recombines TRBV28 with TRBJ1-2, with 10 bases aligning to TRBD1. J was trimmed by 6 bases and V by 3 bases; bases with no gene match: 4. The CDR3 length is 14 residues. CDR1 is MDHEN, CDR2 SYDVKM, per germline. The CDR3 protein is CASSLRTGGDGYTF. The CDR3, as DNA: TGTGCCAGCAGTTTGAGGACAGGGGGGGATGGCTACACCTTC.

V gene TRBV5-1 combines with J gene TRBJ2-4, with a tentative D call TRBD2 (5 bases). The tail of the sequence fits TRBJ2-7 better, so the J call may be wrong. The CDR3 has 15 residues. Germline lookup yields CDR1 SGHRS and CDR2 YFSETQ. The CDR3 nucleotides read TGCGCCAGCAGCGCGGGTAAGAGTTCAACCTACGAGCAGTACTTC. It is translated as CASSAGKSSTYEQYF.

This chain uses TRBV18 with TRBJ1-1; D remains unclear. CDR3 size: 13 residues. The ends were cut back, 8 bases at V and 1 base at J, with 11 bases in the middle. Germline V gene data show CDR1 as KGHSH and CDR2 as LQKENI. This chain's CDR3 is CASRPSRNTEAFF. The DNA of the CDR3 is TGTGCCAGCCGCCCGTCGAGGAACACTGAAGCTTTCTTT.

The chain uses TRBV6-1 and TRBJ1-1, with 12 bases identical to TRBD1. The CDR3 has 18 amino acids. The V and J ends lost 6 bases and 4 bases, in that order; junction bases with no gene match: 15. CDR1 MNHNS and CDR2 SASEGT come from the germline V gene. The CDR3: CASSRPGTGGQESTEAFF. The CDR3 region has the DNA TGTGCCAGCAGCCGTCCCGGGACAGGGGGCCAGGAGAGCACTGAAGCTTTCTTT.

This clonotype was counted once. CDR3 protein: CSARDRLLSGYTF. The CDR3 DNA reads TGCAGTGCAAGGGACCGGCTATTGAGTGGCTACACCTTC. The V gene is TRBV20-1, the J gene TRBJ1-2; tentatively, D is TRBD1 (5 bases). The CDR3 is 13 residues long. Trimming took 6 bases from V and 7 from J, leaving 18 bases between them. Germline loops: CDR1 DFQATT, CDR2 SNEGSKA (reference sequence).

This clonotype turned up a few times. The genes are TRBV10-3 and TRBJ2-7; no reliable D call. The CDR3 covers 12 residues. The germline V and J ends were trimmed by 4 bases and 5 bases, with 9 bases remaining between them. CDR1 ENHRY and CDR2 SYGVKD come from the germline V gene. The CDR3 reads CAISVGGDEQYF. The CDR3 coding sequence is TGTGCCATCAGTGTGGGCGGCGACGAGCAGTACTTC.

The rearrangement uses TRBV4-1 and TRBJ2-7; D gene uncertain. The CDR3 is 14 residues long. Germline V gene data show CDR1 as MGHRA and CDR2 as YSYEKL. The ends were cut back, 8 bases at V and 0 bases at J, with 14 bases in the middle. The CDR3 protein is CASARYESSYEQYF. For the CDR3, the DNA is TGCGCCAGCGCCAGGTACGAGAGCTCCTACGAGCAGTACTTC.

This clonotype turned up a few times. The genes are TRBV12-3 or TRBV12-4 and TRBJ1-4; weak D call: TRBD1 (5 bases). The V end was cut by 8 bases, the J end by 8 bases, with 18 bases between. This CDR3 has 14 amino acids. For the CDR3, the DNA is TGTGCCAGCGGCCCTACCGGGACGAAGGAAAAACTGTTTTTT. Its translation is CASGPTGTKEKLFF.

The DNA of the CDR3 is TGTGCCAGCAAAGAGACTAGCGGGGGAGGGGATACGCAGTATTTT. Protein sequence: CASKETSGGGDTQYF. This chain connects TRBV7-2 to TRBJ2-3; 12 positions match TRBD2. The germline gives CDR1 SGHTA, CDR2 FQGNSA. CDR3 length: 15 amino acids. With 7 bases clipped from V and 6 bases from J, the junction kept 8 bases outside the gene matches.

On this clonotype: The junction does not match germline at one end; this may be a read error. In DNA, the CDR3 is TGTGTCAGCGGAGGCCCTCGTAATGAGCAGTTCTTC. Translating it yields CVSGGPRNEQFF. The chain uses TRBV12-3 or TRBV12-4 and TRBJ2-1, with a possible D match to TRBD2 (5 bases). This CDR3 comprises 12 residues.

The chain uses TRBV11-2 and TRBJ2-5, with D possibly TRBD1 on 5 matching bases. Per germline, CDR1 SGHAT and CDR2 FQNNGV. The CDR3 is 18 amino acids. V dropped 2 bases and J dropped 0 bases, with 19 bases sitting between them. The CDR3 protein is CASSLRLQALTNQETQYF. The DNA for the CDR3 is TGTGCCAGCAGCTTACGTTTACAGGCCCTCACAAACCAAGAGACCCAGTACTTC. The full variable domain, in which reference TRBV11-2 and TRBJ2-5 provide the parts outside the CDR3, is EAGVAQSPRYKIIEKRQSVAFWCNPISGHATLYWYQQILGQGPKLLIQFQNNGVVDDSQLPKDRFSAERLKGVDSTLKIQPAKLEDSAVYLCASSLRLQALTNQETQYFGPGTRLLVL.

Comments on this clonotype: At one of its ends the junction is not consistent with the germline gene, which may arise from a read error. The rearrangement uses TRBV7-2 and TRBJ2-7, with D perhaps being TRBD1 or TRBD2 (5 bases each). Germline assignment: CDR1 SGHTA and CDR2 FQGNSA. This CDR3 contains 15 residues. The DNA for the CDR3 is TGTGTCAGCAGCTACCAGGGACCCCTTCCCTACGAGCAGTACTTC. It yields the protein CVSSYQGPLPYEQYF.

This clonotype occurred once. V usage is TRBV20-1 and J usage is TRBJ2-5; D gene ambiguous. There are 12 residues in the CDR3. Between the trimmed V and J ends, which lost 1 base and 2 bases, there was a span of 5 bases. The germline V gene has CDR1 DFQATT and CDR2 SNEGSKA (reference sequence). CDR3 amino acids: CSARVVQETQYF. The CDR3 coding sequence is TGCAGTGCTAGAGTAGTACAAGAGACCCAGTACTTC.

J is TRBJ2-1 and V is TRBV6-1, with 12 bases that match TRBD2. V lost 6 bases and J lost 8; bases outside the gene matches: 8. Germline values: CDR1 MNHNS, CDR2 SASEGT. The CDR3 contains 15 residues. The CDR3 loop reads CASRATGLAGYEQFF. The DNA for the CDR3 is TGTGCCAGCAGAGCCACCGGACTAGCGGGGTATGAGCAGTTCTTC.

About this clonotype itself: One end of the junction is discordant with germline, which a read error may explain. This rearrangement joins TRBV7-9 to TRBJ2-3; no firm D call. The length of the CDR3 is 14 residues. Germline CDR1 reads SEHNR; CDR2 reads FQNEAQ (reference sequence). CDR3 region: CASSLGVGSDTQCF. In nucleotides, the CDR3 is TGTGCCAGCAGCTTAGGAGTGGGGTCTGATACGCAGTGTTTT.

The rearrangement links TRBV21-1 to TRBJ2-1; TRBD2 is taken as the D call from the table, unchecked against the DNA. TRBV21-1 is given as a pseudogene. The CDR3 sequence is 12 residues long. The CDR3 bases are TGTGCCAGCAGCATATGGAGGGAGTCCCCGTTCTTC. Amino acid sequence: CASSIWRESPFF.

The genes are TRBV2 and TRBJ2-7; D is perhaps TRBD1 (6 bases). Germline V gene lookup returns CDR1 SNHLY and CDR2 FYNNEI. V was shortened by 10 bases and J by 4 bases, with 11 bases between the two germline ends. The CDR3 runs 11 residues. Here the CDR3 reads CATGTPYEQYF. The CDR3 DNA is TGTGCCACAGGGACACCATACGAGCAGTACTTC.

The chain couples TRBV20-1 to TRBJ2-7; 8 positions match TRBD1. V trimming: 5 bases; J trimming: 5 bases; junction bases outside the gene matches: 8. This CDR3 has 13 amino acids. Germline CDR1 reads DFQATT; CDR2 reads SNEGSKA (reference sequence). CDR3: CSAGWTGHNEQYF. CDR3 in DNA: TGCAGTGCTGGATGGACAGGGCACAACGAGCAGTACTTC.

This chain links TRBV10-1 with TRBJ2-1; D is ambiguous. The CDR3 has 15 residues. Per the germline V gene, CDR1 is WNHNN and CDR2 is SYGVQD (reference sequence). The V end was cut by 2 bases, the J end by 0 bases, with 8 bases between. CDR3 sequence reads: CASSEGRTSYNEQFF. The CDR3 DNA is TGCGCCAGCAGTGAGGGCCGAACCTCCTACAATGAGCAGTTCTTC.

The rearrangement links TRBV9 to TRBJ2-1; 10 positions agree with TRBD2. Germline V gene data show CDR1 as SGDLS and CDR2 as YYNGEE. The junction had 1 base not matched to a gene; V was cut back by 3 bases and J by 1 base. The CDR3 is 15 residues long. CDR3 bases: TGTGCCAGCAGCGAGCGGGAGGGATCCTACAATGAGCAGTTCTTC. It encodes CASSEREGSYNEQFF.

The J gene is TRBJ2-5, the V gene TRBV5-5, with a possible D match to TRBD2 (6 bases). V was clipped by 1 base and J by 1 base, with 17 bases between them. This CDR3 comprises 17 residues. Germline loops: CDR1 SGHKS, CDR2 YYEKEE (reference sequence). The CDR3, as DNA: TGTGCCAGCAGCTTGAGTATTGGCGGGATACCCCAAGAGACCCAGTACTTC. It codes for CASSLSIGGIPQETQYF.

This clonotype occurred a few times. This may arise from a read error, as a much more abundant clone is one base away. The rearrangement joins TRBV6-6 to TRBJ2-5, with 9 bases lining up with TRBD2. TRBJ2-7 explains the end of the DNA better; the J call may be wrong. The CDR3 runs to 14 residues. CDR1 and CDR2 from the germline V gene are MNHNY and SVGAGI (reference sequence). The CDR3 loop is CASSYAGGSYEQYF. The CDR3, as DNA: TGTGCCAGCAGTTACGCGGGAGGGTCCTACGAGCAGTACTTC.

In this sample, this clonotype turned up a few times. This rearrangement joins TRBV18 to TRBJ2-7; TRBD1 agrees at 10 bases. Germline V gene sequence: CDR1 KGHSH, CDR2 LQKENI. V was pared by 3 bases and J by 2 bases, with 10 bases of the junction left unmatched. The CDR3 runs to 17 residues. The CDR3 DNA reads as TGTGCCAGCTCACCTCAGCTCCTCGGACAGGGGGCCTACGAGCAGTACTTC. This encodes CASSPQLLGQGAYEQYF.

The chain has TRBV4-1 and TRBJ2-1; D uncertain. Trimming left V 1 base short and J 2 bases short, with 9 bases between. Germline V gene data show CDR1 as MGHRA and CDR2 as YSYEKL. This CDR3 spans 15 amino acids. CDR3 residues: CASSQGENAYNEQFF. The CDR3 region has the DNA TGCGCCAGCAGCCAAGGGGAAAACGCCTACAATGAGCAGTTCTTC.

V usage is TRBV20-1 and J usage is TRBJ1-5, with D uncertain. Trimming took 6 bases from V and 0 from J, leaving 9 bases between them. Germline lookup yields CDR1 DFQATT and CDR2 SNEGSKA (reference sequence). This CDR3 is built from 13 residues. CDR3 sequence (DNA): TGCAGTGCCGAGGACGATAGCAATCAGCCCCAGCATTTT. Residues: CSAEDDSNQPQHF.

The J gene is TRBJ1-2, the V gene TRBV5-1; 7 positions agree with TRBD1. CDR1 is SGHRS and CDR2 is YFSETQ in the germline V gene. This CDR3 spans 13 amino acids. J gave up 4 bases and V 7 bases, and 7 bases lay outside the gene matches. The CDR3 DNA is TGCGCCAGCCAAACAGGGGAGTCCTATGGCTACACCTTC. Its protein product is CASQTGESYGYTF.